What follows are 6 T cell receptor beta chains derived from one specimen sequenced in a study of early T cells in non-severe SARS-CoV-2 infection. MiXCR, run by TCRdb on the 5' RACE reads, gives a single entry per CDR3 protein. The sample carries 45,000 to 60,000 distinct CDR3 sequences, 8.5% to 12% recorded once. The sequencing input was whole blood. Receptor source: an adult who was a healthcare worker with PCR-confirmed SARS-CoV-2 infection or an uninfected control (not recorded which).

V is TRBV3-1 and J is TRBJ2-7; D is possibly TRBD1 (6 bases). This CDR3 region has 14 residues. Looked up from germline, CDR1 is LGHDT and CDR2 is YNNKEL (reference sequence). The V gene lost 2 bases and the J gene lost 7 bases, with 15 bases spanning the gap. Here the CDR3 DNA reads TGTGCCAGCAGCCAAAGGGACACTCCTTGGGAGCAGTACTTC. Amino acid sequence: CASSQRDTPWEQYF.

This clonotype was seen a few times. The CDR3 sequence is CASSIRPEYEQYF. The CDR3 DNA follows: TGTGCCAGTAGTATTAGGCCGGAATACGAGCAGTACTTC. This rearrangement joins TRBV19 to TRBJ2-7; D remains unclear. The CDR3 is 13 amino acids. Germline loops: CDR1 LNHDA, CDR2 SQIVND (reference sequence). V shed 3 bases and J shed 4 bases, with 10 bases lying between them.

The gene calls are TRBV10-3 and TRBJ2-1; a weak D match, TRBD2 (5 bases). The CDR3 contains 14 residues. Germline CDR1 reads ENHRY; CDR2 reads SYGVKD. Trimming removed 5 bases at V and 4 bases at J, with 12 bases between. The CDR3 coding sequence is TGTGCCATCAGTCCCGGACTGGTTTACAATGAGCAGTTCTTC. Its translation: CAISPGLVYNEQFF.

This clonotype has a count of ten or more. The chain joins TRBV7-2 to TRBJ2-3; D is tentatively TRBD1 or TRBD2 (6 bases each). Trimming cost V 2 bases and J 0 bases, with 12 bases left between them. The CDR3 has 16 amino acids. Germline V CDR1 and CDR2: SGHTA, FQGNSA. The chain's CDR3 is CASSLLGGDSTDTQYF. CDR3 bases: TGTGCCAGCAGCTTACTGGGGGGCGATAGCACAGATACGCAGTATTTT.

V gene TRBV7-6 combines with J gene TRBJ2-1, with D possibly TRBD2 on 5 matching bases. Germline-derived CDR1 and CDR2 are SGHVS and FNYEAQ. The CDR3 consists of 15 residues. Trimming cost V 5 bases and J 2 bases, with 13 bases left between them. The CDR3, as DNA: TGTGCCAGCAGCCCCCTGAGCGGTACCTACAATGAGCAGTTCTTC. Its protein product is CASSPLSGTYNEQFF.

This clonotype showed up many times. This chain connects TRBV14 to TRBJ1-2, with D unclear. Germline V gene data show CDR1 as SGHDN and CDR2 as FVKESK. The CDR3 contains 15 residues. Trimming shortened V by 4 bases and J by 2 bases, and 14 bases separated the two germline ends. The CDR3 DNA sequence: TGTGCCAGCAGCCCCCTCCCCACAGAGAACTATGGCTACACCTTC. Translated: CASSPLPTENYGYTF. The full variable domain, with the rest looked up from reference TRBV14 and TRBJ1-2, is EAGVTQFPSHSVIEKGQTVTLRCDPISGHDNLYWYRRVMGKEIKFLLHFVKESKQDESGMPNNRFLAERTGGTYSTLKVQPAELEDSGVYFCASSPLPTENYGYTFGSGTRLTVV.